This is a list of T cell receptor beta chains from one sample in a study of shared clonotypes between healthy human individuals. Profiled with immunoSEQ multiplex PCR; TCRdb holds only in-frame clones, not every one. Among about 490,000 clones listed, around 73% were seen once. Sequenced sample: PBMCs. The origin of the receptors is a woman aged 40-49 years in good health. Some clones in this sample may be carry-over from other donors' samples. CDR3s include the opening cysteine and the closing phenylalanine or tryptophan. A D gene is named only where the DNA matches it firmly. Size is stated for part of the rows, as once, few or many counts, or as a class when the clone is expanded.

>-|-|TRBV18|TRBJ2-1
CASSPVERGSSAGNEQFF
TGTGCCAGCTCACCGGTTGAGAGGGGGAGTTCCGCGGGCAATGAGCAGTTCTTC
>-|-|TRBV19|TRBJ2-1
CASSYRGTRDEQFF
TGTGCCAGTAGCTATCGGGGCACCCGGGATGAGCAGTTCTTC
>TRBD2|-|TRBV7-2|TRBJ2-7
CASSLGTSGRTSYEQYF
TGTGCCAGCAGCTTAGGGACTAGCGGGAGGACCTCCTACGAGCAGTACTTC
>-|-|TRBV7-9|TRBJ2-7
CASSLGAEAYEQYF
TGTGCCAGCAGCTTGGGGGCAGAGGCCTACGAGCAGTACTTC
>-|-|TRBV28|TRBJ1-2
CASTRGAANYGYTF
TGTGCCAGCACCCGGGGGGCGGCCAACTATGGCTACACCTTC
>-|-|TRBV27|TRBJ1-1
CASSLTGIGGTEAFF
TGTGCCAGCAGTTTAACAGGGATTGGGGGCACTGAAGCTTTCTTT
>TRBD1|-|TRBV7-9|TRBJ2-5
CASSRPGQGTETQYF
TGTGCCAGCAGCCGCCCGGGACAGGGAACGGAGACCCAGTACTTC
>TRBD2|-|TRBV6-1|TRBJ2-2
CASSERSSGRSGELFF
TGTGCCAGCAGTGAACGCTCTAGCGGGAGGAGCGGGGAGCTGTTTTTT
>TRBD2|-|TRBV29-1|TRBJ2-7
CSALLTSGTEQYF
TGCAGCGCCTTGCTGACTAGCGGTACCGAGCAGTACTTC
>TRBD2|-|TRBV18|TRBJ2-1
CASSPRTGRAGNEQFF
TGTGCCAGCTCACCACGGACCGGGAGGGCCGGGAATGAGCAGTTCTTC
>-|-|TRBV9|TRBJ1-2
CASSVDRWIPGGYTF
TGTGCCAGCAGCGTAGATCGGTGGATCCCCGGCGGCTACACCTTC
>-|-|TRBV4-1|TRBJ2-1
CASSQGPYNEQFF
TGCGCCAGCAGCCAGGGACCATACAATGAGCAGTTCTTC
>-|-|TRBV2|TRBJ2-1
CASRPGVGTYNEQFF
TGTGCCAGCAGGCCGGGGGTAGGCACCTACAATGAGCAGTTCTTC
>TRBD2|-|TRBV9|TRBJ2-3
CASSVSGRGADTQYF
TGTGCCAGCAGCGTTAGCGGGAGGGGGGCAGATACGCAGTATTTT
>-|few|TRBV7-3|TRBJ2-7
CASSPGTVGEQYF
TGTGCCAGCAGCCCCGGGACCGTGGGCGAGCAGTACTTC
>-|-|TRBV7-2|TRBJ2-5
CASSLLRGRGETQYF
TGTGCCAGCAGCTTATTAAGGGGGAGGGGAGAGACCCAGTACTTC
>TRBD1|-|TRBV7-2|TRBJ1-2
CASSQGAVALPYGYTF
TGTGCCAGCAGCCAGGGGGCAGTGGCTCTCCCGTATGGCTACACCTTC
>TRBD2|-|TRBV7-2|TRBJ2-1
CASSPSGASYNEQFF
TGTGCCAGCAGCCCAAGCGGGGCGTCCTACAATGAGCAGTTCTTC
>-|-|TRBV18|TRBJ2-7
CASSPVVGPYEQYF
TGTGCCAGCTCACCAGTCGTGGGACCTTACGAGCAGTACTTC
>-|-|TRBV5-1|TRBJ1-1
CASSPGNTEAFF
TGCGCCAGCAGCCCAGGGAACACTGAAGCTTTCTTT
>-|few|TRBV19|TRBJ2-7
CASSPGLLSYEQYF
TGTGCCAGTAGTCCCGGACTCCTCTCCTACGAGCAGTACTTC
>-|few|TRBV27|TRBJ2-1
CASSARTFSGLDNEQFF
TGTGCCAGCAGTGCCCGGACTTTTTCTGGATTGGACAATGAGCAGTTCTTC
>-|-|TRBV28|TRBJ2-2
CASSVAANTGELFF
TGTGCCAGCAGTGTCGCTGCGAACACCGGGGAGCTGTTTTTT
>-|-|TRBV6-5|TRBJ2-1
CASYLNNEQFF
TGTGCCAGCTATTTAAACAATGAGCAGTTCTTC
>-|-|TRBV11-2|TRBJ2-7
CASSSLSYEQYF
TGTGCCAGCAGCTCCCTCTCCTACGAGCAGTACTTC
>-|-|TRBV10-1|TRBJ2-7
CASRARAAYEQYF
TGCGCCAGCAGGGCGCGGGCCGCCTACGAGCAGTACTTC
>-|-|TRBV2|TRBJ1-6
CASRTDRNLPLHF
TGTGCCAGCAGGACTGACAGAAATCTTCCCCTCCACTTT
>-|-|TRBV7-9|TRBJ2-4
CASSYGTSQYF
TGTGCCAGCAGCTACGGGACATCACAGTACTTC
>-|few|TRBV11-2|TRBJ2-1
CASSLGRGGGTPFRQFF
TGTGCCAGCAGCTTGGGACGGGGTGGAGGGACCCCCTTTAGGCAGTTCTTC